Listed below are T cell receptor beta chains from one sample, sequenced in a study of T-cell reconstitution after alpha-beta-depleted transplantation in children. TCRdb reanalysed the PCR reads using MiXCR and keeps one entry per CDR3 protein. Of fewer than 120,000 distinct CDR3 sequences listed, about 9.3% were seen once; the top ten hold 8%. The source material was PBMCs from the stem cell graft donor, sampled from the stem cell graft. These receptor sequences come from a human donor who donated a stem cell graft to a child with acute lymphoblastic leukemia. CDR3s include the opening cysteine and the closing phenylalanine or tryptophan. The order of the fields is J gene, clone size, D gene, V gene, CDR3 protein, CDR3 DNA. D genes are given only for firm matches. Only part of the rows carry a size: once, few, many, or a class if the clone is expanded.

>TRBJ1-2|many|.|TRBV3-1
CASSLVDYGYTF
TGTGCCAGCAGCCTGGTAGACTATGGCTACACCTTC
>TRBJ2-2|many|.|TRBV3-1
CASSQGPITGELFF
TGTGCCAGCAGCCAAGGCCCAATCACCGGGGAGCTGTTTTTT
>TRBJ2-3|.|TRBD1|TRBV5-1
CASSSTGTGATDTQYF
TGCGCCAGCAGCTCAACCGGGACAGGGGCGACGGATACGCAGTATTTT
>TRBJ2-7|few|TRBD1|TRBV30
CAWNNEGADEQYF
TGTGCCTGGAACAACGAGGGGGCGGACGAGCAGTACTTC
>TRBJ1-4|many|.|TRBV6-6
CASTLSEKLFF
TGTGCCAGCACTCTAAGTGAAAAACTGTTTTTT
>TRBJ1-1|few|.|TRBV5-5
CASSFRTVSILNTEAFF
TGTGCCAGCAGCTTTAGGACAGTCTCCATACTGAACACTGAAGCTTTCTTT
>TRBJ2-2|many|.|TRBV7-3
CASSSLHRNTGELFF
TGTGCCAGCAGCTCCCTTCACAGAAACACCGGGGAGCTGTTTTTT
>TRBJ2-7|many|TRBD2|TRBV12-3/TRBV12-4
CASSLERTSVYEQYF
TGTGCCAGCAGTTTAGAGAGGACTAGCGTCTACGAGCAGTACTTC
>TRBJ2-1|.|TRBD2|TRBV20-1
CCARYPSGGAHGEQFF
TGCTGCGCTCGCTACCCTAGCGGGGGGGCCCACGGTGAGCAGTTCTTC
>TRBJ2-5|few|TRBD2|TRBV7-2
CASSWGGSLGETQYF
TGTGCCAGCAGCTGGGGCGGGAGCTTAGGAGAGACCCAGTACTTC
>TRBJ2-3|many|.|TRBV28
CASSFASAGGDSDSTDTQYF
TGTGCCAGCAGTTTCGCCTCCGCAGGGGGGGACAGTGATAGCACAGATACGCAGTATTTT
>TRBJ1-3|many|.|TRBV7-2
CASTRRLGGQDGNTIYF
TGTGCCAGCACCCGCAGGTTGGGGGGGCAAGATGGAAACACCATATATTTT
>TRBJ1-5|many|.|TRBV20-1
CSARGTISGQPQHF
TGCAGTGCTAGAGGTACAATCAGTGGACAGCCCCAGCATTTT
>TRBJ2-1|many|.|TRBV7-2
CASSPSSVSYNEQFF
TGTGCCAGCAGCCCCTCTAGCGTGTCCTACAATGAGCAGTTCTTC
>TRBJ2-3|.|.|TRBV4-3
CASSQDRLRDTQYF
TGCGCCAGCAGCCAAGATCGGTTGAGGGATACGCAGTATTTT
>TRBJ2-4|many|TRBD1|TRBV6-2/TRBV6-3
CASSYWDRLQRKNIQYF
TGTGCCAGCAGTTACTGGGACAGACTCCAGCGGAAAAACATTCAGTACTTC
>TRBJ2-7|many|.|TRBV20-1
CSARERGQSSSYEQYF
TGCAGTGCTAGAGAGCGGGGACAGTCCAGCTCCTACGAGCAGTACTTC
>TRBJ2-5|many|.|TRBV20-1
CSARDLGRTQYF
TGCAGTGCTAGAGATCTGGGTCGGACCCAGTACTTC
>TRBJ1-4|many|.|TRBV12-3/TRBV12-4
CASSFYMSDPGEKLFF
TGTGCCAGCAGTTTCTATATGAGCGATCCGGGGGAAAAACTGTTTTTT
>TRBJ2-7|.|.|TRBV12-3/TRBV12-4
CASSLMLAANYYEQYF
TGTGCCAGCAGTCTTATGCTGGCAGCTAATTACTACGAGCAGTACTTC
>TRBJ1-1|.|TRBD1|TRBV5-1
CASSGTGAGEAFF
TGCGCCAGCAGCGGAACAGGGGCGGGTGAAGCTTTCTTT
>TRBJ1-5|many|.|TRBV20-1
CSAREGSKGNQPQHF
TGCAGTGCTAGAGAAGGGAGCAAAGGCAATCAGCCCCAGCATTTT
>TRBJ2-5|many|TRBD2|TRBV5-1
CASSLAGGPQETQYF
TGCGCCAGCAGCTTGGCGGGAGGGCCACAAGAGACCCAGTACTTC
>TRBJ1-1|many|.|TRBV5-1
CASSFGRGSPEAFF
TGCGCCAGCAGCTTCGGTAGGGGCTCTCCTGAAGCTTTCTTT
>TRBJ1-1|many|TRBD1|TRBV6-5
CASRILDRAYTEAFF
TGTGCCAGCAGAATCCTGGACAGGGCGTACACTGAAGCTTTCTTT
>TRBJ1-5|.|.|TRBV6-2/TRBV6-3
CASSPAGFSNQPQHF
TGTGCCAGCAGCCCCGCGGGATTTAGCAATCAGCCCCAGCATTTT
>TRBJ2-2|many|TRBD2|TRBV4-1
CASSVAGGPTGELFF
TGCGCCAGCAGCGTAGCGGGGGGGCCGACCGGGGAGCTGTTTTTT
>TRBJ1-2|many|.|TRBV7-8
CASSLQFAREVF
TGTGCCAGCAGCTTACAGTTTGCGCGAGAGGTCTTC
>TRBJ2-1|many|.|TRBV5-1
CASSSQPSNEQFF
TGCGCCAGCAGCTCCCAGCCCTCCAATGAGCAGTTCTTC
>TRBJ1-2|many|.|TRBV12-3/TRBV12-4
CASIKTENYGYTF
TGTGCCAGCATCAAAACAGAAAACTATGGCTACACCTTC
>TRBJ2-7|.|.|TRBV2
CASKLVYYEQYF
TGTGCCAGCAAGCTTGTTTACTACGAGCAGTACTTC
>TRBJ2-7|many|.|TRBV7-8
CASSLGQNEQYF
TGTGCCAGCAGCTTAGGACAGAACGAGCAGTACTTC
>TRBJ2-5|many|.|TRBV20-1
CSASESRFTQYF
TGCAGTGCTAGTGAGTCTCGGTTTACCCAGTACTTC
>TRBJ1-5|many|.|TRBV7-9
CASSLEGRPQHF
TGTGCCAGCAGCTTAGAGGGACGGCCCCAGCATTTT
>TRBJ2-7|many|.|TRBV10-3
CATSGTPYEQYF
TGTGCCACGTCGGGGACACCCTACGAGCAGTACTTC
>TRBJ2-1|many|TRBD1|TRBV6-2/TRBV6-3
CASSYLGQGRREQFF
TGTGCCAGCAGTTACCTGGGACAGGGTAGGCGTGAGCAGTTCTTC
>TRBJ2-3|many|TRBD2|TRBV5-1
CASSLVSGSGTDTQYF
TGCGCCAGCAGCTTGGTTAGCGGGAGTGGCACAGATACGCAGTATTTT